These 23 T cell receptor beta chains share one sample of origin, sequenced in a study of breast tumors, draining lymph nodes, adjacent tissues. Breast cancer patients provided tissue from their axillary draining lymph nodes. MiXCR, applied by TCRdb to the multiplex PCR reads, yields one record per CDR3 protein. The table includes 190,000 or so distinct CDR3 sequences, approximately 30% detected once. Specimen: axillary lymph node tissue. The receptors originated from a female donor with breast cancer. Some clones in this sample may be carry-over from other donors' samples.

The rearrangement links TRBV9 to TRBJ2-5; perhaps TRBD2 as D (6 bases). Trimming removed 0 bases from V and 2 bases from J, with 20 bases in between. Looked up from germline, CDR1 is SGDLS and CDR2 is YYNGEE. The CDR3 extends over 18 amino acids. The DNA for the CDR3 is TGTGCCAGCAGCGTAGACCCTAGCGCCCTTGCGGCACAAGAGACCCAGTACTTC. Translated: CASSVDPSALAAQETQYF. The full variable domain, rest sourced from reference TRBV9 and TRBJ2-5, is DSGVTQTPKHLITATGQRVTLRCSPRSGDLSVYWYQQSLDQGLQFLIQYYNGEERAKGNILERFSAQQFPDLHSELNLSSLELGDSALYFCASSVDPSALAAQETQYFGPGTRLLVL.

Details on this clonotype: A much more abundant neighbour one base away suggests this may be a read error. The genes are TRBV30 and TRBJ1-2; 9 positions agree with TRBD1. This CDR3 contains 14 residues. The germline CDR1 and CDR2 sequences are GTSNPN and SVGIG (reference sequence). The CDR3 reads CARSVGTGNYGYTF. CDR3 bases: TGTGCCAGGAGTGTAGGGACAGGGAACTATGGCTACACCTTC.

This clonotype was detected many times. The V gene is TRBV19, the J gene TRBJ1-2; D is unclear. Germline CDR1 LNHDA, CDR2 SQIVND (reference sequence). The CDR3 has 14 amino acids. V was shortened by 4 bases and J by 4 bases, with 13 bases between the two germline ends. The CDR3 loop is CASSTGEAPYGYTF. Here the CDR3 DNA reads TGTGCCAGTAGTACCGGGGAGGCGCCCTATGGCTACACCTTC. Full variable domain (outside the CDR3, taken from reference TRBV19 and TRBJ1-2): DGGITQSPKYLFRKEGQNVTLSCEQNLNHDAMYWYRQDPGQGLRLIYYSQIVNDFQKGDIAEGYSVSREKKESFPLTVTSAQKNPTAFYLCASSTGEAPYGYTFGSGTRLTVV.

This clonotype came up a few times. A much bigger clone sits one base away, suggesting this may be a read error. V is TRBV20-1 and J is TRBJ2-5; 7 bases align to TRBD1. The CDR3 runs to 14 residues. V shed 3 bases, J shed 7 bases, and the junction held 11 bases outside the gene matches. The V gene's germline CDR1 is DFQATT and CDR2 SNEGSKA (reference sequence). The CDR3 coding sequence is TGCAGTGCTAGGCCCCTGACAGGGCCGGCGACCCAGTACTTC. Residues: CSARPLTGPATQYF.

This clonotype was seen many times. The chain links TRBV20-1 to TRBJ2-1; TRBD2 agrees at 12 bases. Germline CDR1 is DFQATT and CDR2 is SNEGSKA (reference sequence). This CDR3 is built from 14 residues. V lost 6 bases and J lost 6; bases outside the gene matches: 6. In DNA form, the CDR3 reads TGCAGTGCCATCCTAGCGGGGGGGAGCAATGAGCAGTTCTTC. It codes for CSAILAGGSNEQFF.

As concerns this clonotype: A much larger clone is a single base away; this may be a read error. The chain employs TRBV12-3 or TRBV12-4 and TRBJ1-3; a possible D gene is TRBD1 (5 bases). CDR3 size: 14 residues. CDR3 region: CASSISGTGNTTYF. DNA of the CDR3: TGTGCCAGCAGTATCTCAGGGACTGGAAACACCACATATTTT.

This clonotype has a count of ten or more. This chain uses TRBV5-1 with TRBJ2-6, with D hard to call. This CDR3 region has 15 residues. Germline-derived CDR1 and CDR2 are SGHRS and YFSETQ. With 4 bases removed from V and 4 bases from J, the gap between germline ends came to 12 bases. In DNA form, the CDR3 reads TGCGCCAGCAGCGATCCCCTGACCGGGGCCAACGTCCTGACTTTC. Translated, it gives CASSDPLTGANVLTF.

This clonotype was recorded many times. V gene TRBV29-1 combines with J gene TRBJ1-5, with TRBD1 matching over 10 bases. Losses at the gene ends were 4 bases for V and 2 bases for J; bases not matched to a gene: 8. The CDR3 sequence is 16 residues long. Germline assignment: CDR1 SQVTM and CDR2 ANQGSEA. The CDR3 protein is CSVARQGASCNQPQHF. The CDR3 DNA follows: TGCAGCGTTGCCAGACAGGGGGCATCGTGCAATCAGCCCCAGCATTTT.

This clonotype appeared many times. The rearrangement uses TRBV9 and TRBJ2-1; tentatively, D is TRBD1 (6 bases). CDR3 length: 15 amino acids. Germline values: CDR1 SGDLS, CDR2 YYNGEE. V gave up 3 bases and J gave up 5 bases, with 15 bases separating them. CDR3 DNA sequence: TGTGCCAGCAGCGCCCATGGGGACATAAACAATGAGCAGTTCTTC. This gives the protein CASSAHGDINNEQFF. The variable domain in full, completed from reference TRBV9 and TRBJ2-1, reads DSGVTQTPKHLITATGQRVTLRCSPRSGDLSVYWYQQSLDQGLQFLIQYYNGEERAKGNILERFSAQQFPDLHSELNLSSLELGDSALYFCASSAHGDINNEQFFGPGTRLTVL.

This clonotype turned up a few times. The chain joins TRBV28 to TRBJ2-7, with D possibly TRBD1 on 6 matching bases. This CDR3 is 13 amino acids long. Trimming left V 2 bases short and J 4 bases short, with 9 bases between. Germline assignment: CDR1 MDHEN and CDR2 SYDVKM. DNA for the CDR3: TGTGCCAGCAGTTTAACAGGGCTGTACGAGCAGTACTTC. It specifies CASSLTGLYEQYF.

This chain uses TRBV5-1 with TRBJ2-3; 14 bases agree with TRBD2. Germline CDR1 is SGHRS and CDR2 is YFSETQ. Losses at the gene ends were 0 bases for V and 14 bases for J; bases not matched to a gene: 14. This CDR3 has 17 amino acids. CDR3: CASSLARHGTSGSLGYF. The CDR3 nucleotides are TGCGCCAGCAGCTTGGCCCGCCACGGGACTAGCGGGAGCCTGGGGTATTTT.

This clonotype came up many times. The J gene is TRBJ2-7, the V gene TRBV20-1; D uncertain. Looked up from germline, CDR1 is DFQATT and CDR2 is SNEGSKA (reference sequence). This CDR3 has 13 amino acids. The V end was cut by 0 bases, the J end by 3 bases, with 9 bases between. The CDR3 here is CSARDFGVYEQYF. The CDR3 bases are TGCAGTGCTAGAGATTTTGGGGTCTACGAGCAGTACTTC.

This clonotype was found many times. The chain joins TRBV19 to TRBJ2-6; unclear D gene. The germline V and J ends were trimmed by 7 bases and 0 bases, with 13 bases remaining between them. There are 16 residues in the CDR3. Germline V gene data show CDR1 as LNHDA and CDR2 as SQIVND (reference sequence). Here the CDR3 DNA reads TGTGCCAGTACCACTGCAGCTCACTCTGGGGCCAACGTCCTGACTTTC. Translated: CASTTAAHSGANVLTF.

This clonotype has a count of ten or more. The chain links TRBV4-3 to TRBJ2-7, with 10 bases that match TRBD2. Unmatched junction bases numbered 9, after V lost 0 bases and J lost 1 base. The CDR3 length is 18 residues. Germline CDR1 LGHNA, CDR2 YSLEER. The CDR3 coding sequence is TGCGCCAGCAGCCAAGATGCGTCAGGGACTAGCGTTTCCTACGAGCAGTACTTC. This gives the protein CASSQDASGTSVSYEQYF.

Worth noting for this clonotype: Given a much more abundant clone one base away, this may be a read error. This rearrangement joins TRBV7-2 to TRBJ2-5; D may be TRBD1 (6 bases). Germline V lookup: CDR1 SGHTA, CDR2 FQGNSA. The CDR3 runs to 15 residues. CDR3 residues: CASSRGHATEETQHF. The CDR3 nucleotides read TGTGCCAGCAGCCGGGGACATGCCACCGAAGAGACCCAGCACTTC.

A single count supports this clonotype. V gene TRBV5-6 combines with J gene TRBJ2-7, with 9 bases aligning to TRBD2. This CDR3 has 16 residues. V trimming: 4 bases; J trimming: 4 bases; junction bases outside the gene matches: 12. Per germline, CDR1 SGHDT and CDR2 YYEEEE. The chain's CDR3 is CASSVSSGKLTYEQYF. CDR3 in DNA: TGTGCCAGCAGCGTGTCTAGCGGGAAGCTCACTTACGAGCAGTACTTC.

This clonotype was counted a few times. A read error may be the cause here, since a much bigger clone is one base away. The V and J genes are TRBV5-6 and TRBJ2-7; the D is unclear. Germline V gene lookup returns CDR1 SGHDT and CDR2 YYEEEE. The length of the CDR3 is 16 residues. The V end lost 4 bases, the J end lost 3 bases, and 20 bases lay between the germline ends. The CDR3 protein is CASSPLPPAVRYEQYF. The CDR3 nucleotides are TGTGCCAGCAGCCCCCTTCCCCCGGCAGTGCGCTACGAGCAGTACTTC.

This clonotype showed up many times. A much larger clone lies a single base off, so this may be a read error. The genes are TRBV20-1 and TRBJ2-5; TRBD2 matches 11 bases. Germline V lookup: CDR1 DFQATT, CDR2 SNEGSKA (reference sequence). The CDR3 has 15 amino acids. Trimming cost V 2 bases and J 4 bases; bases outside gene matches: 6. Here the CDR3 DNA reads TGCAGTGCTAGAAGGGCTAGCGGGGGGCCAGAGACCCAGTACTTC. Encoded protein: CSARRASGGPETQYF.

This chain connects TRBV12-3 or TRBV12-4 to TRBJ2-5, with D perhaps TRBD1 (10 bases). The CDR3 loop spans 19 amino acids. Trimming shortened V by 4 bases and J by 1 base, and 25 bases separated the two germline ends. CDR3 in DNA: TGTGCCAGCAGTTCCCGACAGGGGGCGCGGGAGGGTCCCCAAGAGACCCAGTACTTC. Its protein product is CASSSRQGAREGPQETQYF.

The J gene is TRBJ2-2, the V gene TRBV6-1, with a tentative D call TRBD2 (6 bases). The CDR3 runs 13 residues. Deletions cut 5 bases from V and 6 bases from J, with 10 bases between. Germline CDR1 is MNHNS and CDR2 is SASEGT. The CDR3 region has the DNA TGTGCCAGCAGTAGAACGGGGGCCGGGGAGCTGTTTTTT. Protein product: CASSRTGAGELFF.

This sequence joins TRBV5-4 and TRBJ1-2; no firm D call. There are 16 residues in the CDR3. The ends were cut back, 0 bases at V and 1 base at J, with 13 bases in the middle. CDR1 is SGHNT, CDR2 YYREEE, per germline (reference sequence). For the CDR3, the DNA is TGTGCCAGCAGCTTGGTGGTCGGGGAGGGTAACTATGGCTACACCTTC. Translating gives CASSLVVGEGNYGYTF. The complete variable domain, with remaining parts taken from reference TRBV5-4 and TRBJ1-2, reads ETGVTQSPTHLIKTRGQQVTLRCSSQSGHNTVSWYQQALGQGPQFIFQYYREEENGRGNFPPRFSGLQFPNYSSELNVNALELDDSALYLCASSLVVGEGNYGYTFGSGTRLTVV.

This clonotype has only a few counts. Possible read error: a much larger clone is one base away. J is TRBJ2-7 and V is TRBV20-1; 12 bases fit TRBD2. The CDR3 covers 15 residues. CDR1 and CDR2 (germline): DFQATT, SNEGSKA (reference sequence). Trimming at V came to 6 bases and at J to 4 bases, leaving 10 bases not matched to a gene. The CDR3 spells CSAALAGGLSYEQYF. DNA of the CDR3: TGCAGTGCGGCACTAGCGGGAGGACTATCTTACGAGCAGTACTTC.

This clonotype was detected a few times. This rearrangement joins TRBV12-3 or TRBV12-4 to TRBJ1-1, with D maybe TRBD1 (5 bases). The CDR3 is made up of 14 amino acids. The V end was cut by 3 bases, the J end by 0 bases, with 8 bases between. CDR3 coding DNA: TGTGCCAGCAGTTTGGCGGGGGTGAACACTGAAGCTTTCTTT. Residues: CASSLAGVNTEAFF.